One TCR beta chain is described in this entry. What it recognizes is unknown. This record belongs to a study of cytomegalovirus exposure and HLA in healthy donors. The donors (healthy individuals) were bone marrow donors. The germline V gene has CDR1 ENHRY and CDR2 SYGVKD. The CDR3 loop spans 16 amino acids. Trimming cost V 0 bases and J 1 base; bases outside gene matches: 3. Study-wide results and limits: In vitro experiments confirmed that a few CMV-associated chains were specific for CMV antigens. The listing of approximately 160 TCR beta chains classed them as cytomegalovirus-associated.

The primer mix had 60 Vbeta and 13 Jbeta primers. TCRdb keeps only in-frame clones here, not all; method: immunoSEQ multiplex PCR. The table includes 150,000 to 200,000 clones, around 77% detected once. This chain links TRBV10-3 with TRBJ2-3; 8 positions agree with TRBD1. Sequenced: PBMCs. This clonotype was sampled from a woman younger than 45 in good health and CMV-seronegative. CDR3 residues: CAISESPGGGTDTQYF. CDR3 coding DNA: TGTGCCATCAGTGAGTCTCCAGGGGGCGGCACAGATACGCAGTATTTT.